The 11 T cell receptor delta chains below come from one sample, sequenced in a study of delta chain sequences of gamma delta T cells. TCRdb fed the 5' RACE reads into CATT to redo clone calling. The sample yields several hundred delta-chain clones, approximately 21% seen once. Sequencing was performed on either unsorted cells or a sorted T cell fraction (not recorded which). Source of these receptors: a human donor in good health.

This clone is deemed large. V gene TRDV2 combines with J gene TRDJ3, with 7 nucleotides matching TRDD3. Trimming took 3 bases from V and 12 from J; bases not matched to a gene: 7. Germline CDR1 reads GEAIGNYY; CDR2 reads EKD. This CDR3 comprises 14 residues. CDR3 protein: CACDQLGNYRQMFF. The DNA of the CDR3 is TGTGCCTGTGACCAACTGGGGAACTACCGACAGATGTTTTTC.

This clone has just a few counts. The protein TCRdb lists belongs to a much larger clone and differs from this DNA's translation at residue 5, which points to a read error; the protein shown is made from the DNA. V is TRDV2 and J is TRDJ2; D may be TRDD3 (6 bases). Germline CDR1 reads GEAIGNYY; CDR2 reads EKD. This CDR3 region has 15 residues. As DNA, the CDR3 is TGTGCCTGTGACGCCGTAGGGGATTTGCCAGCACAACTCTTCTTT. Translated: CACDAVGDLPAQLFF.

This clone was counted a few times. The amino acid sequence in TCRdb belongs to a much larger clone and departs from this DNA's translation at residue 12, likely a sequencing read error; the sequence shown is translated from the DNA. The rearrangement links TRDV2 to TRDJ3, with TRDD3 as a possible D gene (5 bases). The V and J ends lost 0 bases and 2 bases respectively, with 19 bases between them. The CDR3 length is 20 residues. The V gene's germline CDR1 is GEAIGNYY and CDR2 EKD. The CDR3, as DNA: TGTGCCTGTGACACCGCTCTGTGGGGACCAAGCCCCTGGGACACCCGACAGATGTTTTTC. It translates to CACDTALWGPSPWDTRQMFF.

Within the sample, this clone is large. It may be a read error: a sequence one base away is much more abundant. The chain couples TRDV1 to TRDJ1; 13 nucleotides align to TRDD3. Germline V gene lookup returns CDR1 TSWWSYY and CDR2 QGS. CDR3 size: 23 residues. CDR3 nucleotides: TGTGCTCTTGGGGAACAGGTTCTCACTGAGTACTGGGGGATACGCGACGACACCGATAAACCCATCTTT. It encodes CALGEQVLTEYWGIRDDTDKPIF.

As to this clone: A read error likely explains why the TCRdb protein, taken from a much larger clone, differs from this DNA's translation at residue 5; the protein shown is translated from the DNA. The gene calls are TRDV2 and TRDJ1, with 7 bases identical to TRDD3. This CDR3 comprises 14 residues. Germline-derived CDR1 and CDR2 are GEAIGNYY and EKD. V was clipped by 3 bases and J by 4 bases; unmatched bases: 7. The CDR3 region has the DNA TGTGCCTGTGACTCTCTGGGGGCGGTCGATAAACTCATCTTT. Its protein product is CACDSLGAVDKLIF.

This clone was counted only a few times. It differs at one base from a far larger clone, so likely a read error. The sample holds other DNA sequences that translate to the same CDR3. This sequence joins TRDV2 and TRDJ2; 8 bases fit TRDD3. CDR1 is GEAIGNYY, CDR2 EKD, per germline. The CDR3 is 15 amino acids. The CDR3 DNA reads TGTGCCTGTGACACCGTGGGGGATTTGCCAGCACAACTCTTCTTT. This encodes CACDTVGDLPAQLFF.

No V segment was called; the J segment is TRDJ3. This CDR3 region has 10 residues. CDR3 residues: CARFYSWGFF. The CDR3 DNA is TGCGCTCGATTTTACTCTTGGGGGTTTTTC.

Sample share makes this clone medium-sized (0.01 to 0.1%). V usage is TRDV2 and J usage is TRDJ1; TRDD3 aligns across 9 bases. Per germline, CDR1 GEAIGNYY and CDR2 EKD. The CDR3 covers 17 residues. V lost 0 bases, J lost 0 bases, and 7 bases stayed unmatched. The CDR3 sequence: CACDTVTGGRNTDKLIF. The CDR3 nucleotides are TGTGCCTGTGACACCGTAACTGGGGGACGAAACACCGATAAACTCATCTTT.

This clone is categorized as large (0.1 to 1%). Other DNA variants within this sample encode the same CDR3. The genes are TRDV2 and TRDJ1; D not resolved. The CDR3 is 16 amino acids. With 0 bases removed from V and 2 bases from J, the gap between germline ends came to 15 bases. The germline V gene encodes CDR1 GEAIGNYY and CDR2 EKD. CDR3 sequence: CACDTVGVLQTDKLIF. CDR3 sequence (DNA): TGTGCCTGTGACACCGTGGGCGTACTTCAGACCGATAAACTCATCTTT.

This clone was observed a few times. A far larger clone is just one base off, so this is likely a read error. Here the CDR3 reads CAMREFSSLGTPWGIPSSSWDTRQMFF. DNA for the CDR3: TGTGCAATGAGAGAGTTTTCCTCCCTCGGCACACCCTGGGGGATCCCGTCAAGCTCCTGGGACACCCGACAGATGTTTTTC. The rearrangement joins TRAV14/DV4 to TRDJ3; the match to TRDD3 covers 9 bases. Germline-derived CDR1 and CDR2 are TSDPSYG and QGSYDQQN (reference sequence). This CDR3 contains 27 residues. Trimming removed 2 bases from V and 0 bases from J; junction bases left unmatched: 29.

Worth noting for this clone: TCRdb attributes to this sequence the protein of a much larger clone, which differs from the DNA translation at residue 5; a read error is likely, and the protein displayed is translated from the DNA. CDR3 coding DNA: TGTGCCTGTGACAGACTGGGGGATACTTCCCCCGATAAACTCATCTTT. Protein: CACDRLGDTSPDKLIF. This rearrangement joins TRDV2 to TRDJ1, with 12 positions matching TRDD3. V gave up 2 bases and J gave up 3 bases; unmatched junction bases: 6. In germline, CDR1 is GEAIGNYY, CDR2 EKD. This CDR3 comprises 16 residues.